The clone carrying this TCR beta chain was picked up many times. In the original analysis: Reference gene primer amplification in the assay estimated nucleated cell counts. Profiling relied on immunoSEQ multiplex PCR, and the TCRdb table lists in-frame clones only, not all of them. The V and J calls and clone size are taken from that table; D and trimming were inferred from the DNA. Of approximately 230,000 clones in the sample, roughly 84% are singletons; the top ten hold roughly 4%. This record comes from a study of blood T cell repertoires in COVID-19. Germline V gene data show CDR1 as SGHNT and CDR2 as YYREEE (reference sequence). CDR3 length: 14 residues. V trimming: 4 bases; J trimming: 5 bases; junction bases outside the gene matches: 8.

The chain uses TRBV5-4 and TRBJ2-5, with TRBD1 identical over 7 bases. The source is a woman aged 40 to 55 with active or convalescent COVID-19. The sample consisted of peripheral blood. CDR3 DNA sequence: TGTGCCAGCAGCAATGAGGGGGCGATGGAGACCCAGTACTTC. This sequence encodes CASSNEGAMETQYF.